Following are 10 T cell receptor beta chains from one sample sequenced in a study of T cell responses to AZD1222 COVID-19 vaccine. Clones were sequenced by immunoSEQ multiplex PCR, and TCRdb holds only the in-frame ones, with some missing. This table has 55,000 to 75,000 clones, around nine tenths appearing once. Material: peripheral blood, obtained on day 0 of AZD1222 vaccination. The receptors originated from an adult in good health.

The chain carries TRBV29-1 and TRBJ2-3, with D possibly being TRBD1 or TRBD2 (5 bases each). V gave up 4 bases and J gave up 6 bases, with 14 bases separating them. The CDR3 has 13 amino acids. The V gene's germline CDR1 is SQVTM and CDR2 ANQGSEA. CDR3 residues: CSVGDGGSDTQYF. Written as DNA, the CDR3 is TGCAGCGTTGGGGATGGGGGATCCGATACGCAGTATTTT.

This chain uses TRBV28 with TRBJ1-6; no clear D. The V end was cut by 6 bases, the J end by 9 bases, with 18 bases between. Looked up from germline, CDR1 is MDHEN and CDR2 is SYDVKM. The CDR3 spans 15 residues. The CDR3 DNA reads as TGTGCCAGCAGGTACCTTCTTCAGGAGCGTTCACCCCTCCACTTT. Protein sequence: CASRYLLQERSPLHF.

The chain uses TRBV19 and TRBJ2-2; D may be TRBD2 (7 bases). The CDR3 spans 12 residues. V was clipped by 7 bases and J by 5 bases, with 8 bases between them. The germline V gene has CDR1 LNHDA and CDR2 SQIVND (reference sequence). CDR3 protein: CASKGGTGELFF. The CDR3 region has the DNA TGTGCCAGTAAGGGGGGGACCGGGGAGCTGTTTTTT.

This sequence joins TRBV18 and TRBJ1-2; 8 nucleotides agree with TRBD1. The germline CDR1 and CDR2 sequences are KGHSH and LQKENI. This CDR3 comprises 14 residues. V shed 3 bases, J shed 3 bases, and the junction held 3 bases outside the gene matches. The DNA for the CDR3 is TGTGCCAGCTCACCGACAGGGGTCGACTATGGCTACACCTTC. Its translation is CASSPTGVDYGYTF.

The genes are TRBV18 and TRBJ1-1; TRBD1 aligns across 7 bases. The CDR3 loop spans 12 amino acids. Trimming removed 5 bases from V and 8 bases from J; junction bases left unmatched: 5. Germline loops: CDR1 KGHSH, CDR2 LQKENI. DNA for the CDR3: TGTGCCAGCTCAAATACAGGGGCCGAAGCTTTCTTT. Encoded protein: CASSNTGAEAFF.

This clone is labeled medium-sized. The gene calls are TRBV7-2 and TRBJ1-2, with D possibly TRBD1 on 5 matching bases. Germline assignment: CDR1 SGHTA and CDR2 FQGNSA. V was clipped by 2 bases and J by 1 base, with 11 bases between them. The CDR3 has 15 residues. The CDR3 here is CASSLREGFNYGYTF. CDR3 bases: TGTGCCAGCAGCTTAAGAGAGGGGTTTAACTATGGCTACACCTTC.

This clone was picked up one time. The chain carries TRBV6-6 and TRBJ2-4; 9 bases are shared with TRBD1. Trimming took 5 bases from V and 0 from J; bases not matched to a gene: 14. The V gene's germline CDR1 is MNHNY and CDR2 SVGAGI (reference sequence). The length of the CDR3 is 19 residues. CDR3 nucleotides: TGTGCCAGCAGTCTCGATTCTCTCTGGACAGGGGAAGCCAAAAACATTCAGTACTTC. It encodes CASSLDSLWTGEAKNIQYF.

This chain joins TRBV6-6 and TRBJ2-7, with 7 bases matching TRBD1. CDR1 and CDR2 (germline): MNHNY, SVGAGI (reference sequence). Trimming removed 6 bases from V and 3 bases from J; junction bases left unmatched: 11. This CDR3 spans 15 amino acids. CDR3 nucleotide sequence: TGTGCCAGCAGATTGACCCCGGGACAGCTCTACGAGCAGTACTTC. Amino acid sequence: CASRLTPGQLYEQYF.

As to this clone: The sample contains more than one DNA sequence encoding this CDR3. The V call is TRBV5-1, the J call TRBJ2-1; maybe TRBD2 (6 bases). Per germline, CDR1 SGHRS and CDR2 YFSETQ. The CDR3 runs to 13 residues. Trimming cost V 1 base and J 7 bases, with 9 bases left between them. As DNA, the CDR3 is TGCGCCAGCAGCTTGCGGGGGAGGAATGAGCAGTTCTTC. This codes for CASSLRGRNEQFF.

The chain joins TRBV24-1 to TRBJ2-7; D may be TRBD1 or TRBD2 (5 bases each). The V gene lost 7 bases and the J gene lost 1 base, with 16 bases spanning the gap. Per germline, CDR1 KGHDR and CDR2 SFDVKD. The CDR3 contains 15 residues. CDR3 DNA sequence: TGTGCCACCAGCAGCTCACGGGACCTATCCTACGAGCAGTACTTC. Its protein product is CATSSSRDLSYEQYF.